The next 26 T cell receptor beta chains were all read from a single sample in a study of T cell responses to AZD1222 COVID-19 vaccine. The method was immunoSEQ multiplex PCR; TCRdb's version includes in-frame clones alone and lacks a portion of them. The repertoire has 150,000 to 200,000 clones, roughly 94% of them found once; the top ten carry approximately 5.5%. The sequencing here drew on peripheral blood, taken 28 days after the second AZD1222 dose. The receptors originated from an adult who received the AZD1222 COVID-19 vaccine.

This chain links TRBV27 with TRBJ1-1; 8 bases line up with TRBD1. Germline V gives CDR1 MNHEY, CDR2 SMNVEV (reference sequence). The CDR3 is 18 residues long. The V segment lost 2 bases and the J segment 6 bases; nucleotides outside the gene matches: 17. The CDR3 region is CASSLARVSEQGVAEAFF. In nucleotides, the CDR3 is TGTGCCAGCAGTTTAGCACGGGTCTCGGAACAGGGGGTCGCTGAAGCTTTCTTT.

The V call is TRBV7-9, the J call TRBJ2-1; 10 bases line up with TRBD1. V was pared by 1 base and J by 8 bases, with 11 bases of the junction left unmatched. The CDR3 is made up of 17 amino acids. The germline CDR1 and CDR2 sequences are SEHNR and FQNEAQ (reference sequence). DNA for the CDR3: TGTGCCAGCAGCTTAGTAGGGGGCGGGACAGGGGTATATGAGCAGTTCTTC. It yields the protein CASSLVGGGTGVYEQFF.

J is TRBJ2-7 and V is TRBV18; TRBD2 agrees at 10 bases. The trim removed 3 bases at V and 0 bases at J, leaving 5 bases unmatched. The CDR3 length is 16 residues. Germline V gene sequence: CDR1 KGHSH, CDR2 LQKENI. The CDR3 is CASSPRTSGFSYEQYF. CDR3 DNA sequence: TGTGCCAGCTCACCTAGGACTAGCGGATTCTCCTACGAGCAGTACTTC.

The chain uses TRBV3-1 (or the pseudogene TRBV3-2) and TRBJ1-5; D is possibly TRBD1 (6 bases). CDR1 is LGHDT and CDR2 is YNNKEL in the germline V gene (reference sequence). The CDR3 is 16 amino acids. The V end lost 1 base, the J end lost 0 bases, and 10 bases lay between the germline ends. CDR3 residues: CASSQGGGYSNQPQHF. In DNA form, the CDR3 reads TGTGCCAGCAGCCAAGGAGGGGGGTATAGCAATCAGCCCCAGCATTTT.

The chain couples TRBV7-2 to TRBJ2-1; 12 bases map to TRBD2. CDR3 length: 17 residues. From germline, CDR1 is SGHTA and CDR2 FQGNSA. The V and J ends lost 1 base and 4 bases, in that order; junction bases with no gene match: 5. DNA for the CDR3: TGTGCCAGCAGCTTAGGCCGGGGACTAGCGGGTTACAATGAGCAGTTCTTC. Residues: CASSLGRGLAGYNEQFF. Full variable domain (outside the CDR3, taken from reference TRBV7-2 and TRBJ2-1): GAGVSQSPSNKVTEKGKDVELRCDPISGHTALYWYRQSLGQGLEFLIYFQGNSAPDKSGLPSDRFSAERTGGSVSTLTIQRTQQEDSAVYLCASSLGRGLAGYNEQFFGPGTRLTVL.

The chain is built from TRBV7-9 and TRBJ1-1; the D gene is possibly TRBD1 (6 bases). CDR3 size: 13 residues. Germline values: CDR1 SEHNR, CDR2 FQNEAQ (reference sequence). Trimming pared 2 bases from V and 5 bases from J, leaving 9 bases between. CDR3 in DNA: TGTGCCAGCAGCTTAAACAGGGAAACTGAAGCTTTCTTT. Amino acid sequence: CASSLNRETEAFF.

The J gene is TRBJ2-2, the V gene TRBV28; D unclear. This CDR3 has 13 residues. V lost 4 bases to trimming and J lost 6 bases, with 9 bases between them. Per germline, CDR1 MDHEN and CDR2 SYDVKM. The CDR3 DNA reads as TGTGCCAGCAGTTCGACCACCGCCGGGGAGCTGTTTTTT. Translating it yields CASSSTTAGELFF.

CDR3 DNA: TGTGCCATCAGTGGCCTCGGGACAGGGGGGGAGACCCAGTACTTC. Translation gives CAISGLGTGGETQYF. The chain carries TRBV10-3 and TRBJ2-5, with 11 bases fitting TRBD1. Per the germline V gene, CDR1 is ENHRY and CDR2 is SYGVKD. Germline trimming cut 4 bases from V and 5 bases from J; bases unmatched to any gene: 6. The CDR3 runs 15 residues.

The V and J genes are TRBV3-1 (or the pseudogene TRBV3-2) and TRBJ1-2; D gene ambiguous. Germline assignment: CDR1 LGHDT and CDR2 YNNKEL (reference sequence). V was shortened by 1 base and J by 8 bases, with 8 bases between the two germline ends. The CDR3 sequence is 12 residues long. The CDR3 sequence is CASSQGLLGYTF. As DNA, the CDR3 is TGTGCCAGCAGCCAAGGTTTATTAGGCTACACCTTC.

The V call is TRBV19, the J call TRBJ1-1, with a possible D match to TRBD1 (5 bases). This CDR3 has 12 amino acids. The V gene's germline CDR1 is LNHDA and CDR2 SQIVND (reference sequence). V was shortened by 6 bases and J by 1 base, with 6 bases between the two germline ends. The CDR3 sequence: CASRGGNTEAFF. For the CDR3, the DNA is TGTGCCAGTAGGGGGGGGAACACTGAAGCTTTCTTT.

V and J are TRBV27 and TRBJ1-5; TRBD1 matches at 10 bases. V trimming: 5 bases; J trimming: 6 bases; junction bases outside the gene matches: 1. Germline V gene sequence: CDR1 MNHEY, CDR2 SMNVEV (reference sequence). The length of the CDR3 is 13 residues. CDR3 region: CASSGTGVQPQHF. DNA for the CDR3: TGTGCCAGCAGTGGGACAGGGGTTCAGCCCCAGCATTTT.

This clone was counted a single time. The CDR3 reads CASSSDGYGYTF. CDR3 in DNA: TGTGCCAGCAGCTCGGACGGGTATGGCTACACCTTC. The chain uses TRBV7-9 and TRBJ1-2; no clear D gene. Trimming left V 4 bases short and J 5 bases short, with 8 bases between. CDR1 and CDR2 from the germline V gene are SEHNR and FQNEAQ (reference sequence). There are 12 residues in the CDR3.

The chain has TRBV28 and TRBJ1-1; no reliable D call. Trimming removed 9 bases at V and 4 bases at J, with 9 bases between. The CDR3 covers 11 residues. Germline values: CDR1 MDHEN, CDR2 SYDVKM. The CDR3 DNA is TGTGCCAGTAGTGCGGTCACTGAAGCTTTCTTT. Translated, it gives CASSAVTEAFF.

The rearrangement links TRBV28 to TRBJ2-1; 7 bases map to TRBD2. Germline V gene data show CDR1 as MDHEN and CDR2 as SYDVKM. Losses at the gene ends were 4 bases for V and 7 bases for J; bases not matched to a gene: 19. This CDR3 contains 18 residues. Written as DNA, the CDR3 is TGTGCCAGCAGTTCATATATTAGGCGGGACTACCCAACAAATGAGCAGTTCTTC. Protein product: CASSSYIRRDYPTNEQFF.

This rearrangement joins TRBV19 to TRBJ2-2, with 10 bases lining up with TRBD1. Trimming removed 6 bases from V and 4 bases from J; junction bases left unmatched: 11. Germline V gives CDR1 LNHDA, CDR2 SQIVND (reference sequence). The CDR3 runs 17 residues. Here the CDR3 DNA reads TGTGCCAGTAGCCGACTCCGGGACAGGGGATTCACCGGGGAGCTGTTTTTT. Its translation is CASSRLRDRGFTGELFF.

The chain joins TRBV3-1 (or the pseudogene TRBV3-2) to TRBJ2-1; D may be TRBD1 (7 bases). With 4 bases removed from V and 0 bases from J, the gap between germline ends came to 16 bases. The germline CDR1 and CDR2 sequences are LGHDT and YNNKEL (reference sequence). The CDR3 covers 17 residues. DNA of the CDR3: TGTGCCAGCAGCCCTCTGGGCCAGGGGGGCTCCTACAATGAGCAGTTCTTC. Encoded protein: CASSPLGQGGSYNEQFF.

The chain has TRBV28 and TRBJ1-5; D is unresolved. The germline V and J ends were trimmed by 4 bases and 0 bases, with 4 bases remaining between them. Germline V CDR1 and CDR2: MDHEN, SYDVKM. The CDR3 spans 13 residues. The DNA of the CDR3 is TGTGCCAGCAGTTGGGGTAGCAATCAGCCCCAGCATTTT. Protein product: CASSWGSNQPQHF.

This chain uses TRBV30 with TRBJ2-7, with D possibly matching TRBD1 (6 bases). The CDR3 runs 12 residues. Trimming took 4 bases from V and 1 from J, leaving 8 bases between them. Germline V gives CDR1 GTSNPN, CDR2 SVGIG (reference sequence). The chain's CDR3 is CAWNQGSYEQYF. For the CDR3, the DNA is TGTGCCTGGAACCAGGGGTCCTACGAGCAGTACTTC.

The chain carries TRBV3-1 (or the pseudogene TRBV3-2) and TRBJ2-7, with D unresolved. The CDR3 has 14 residues. The ends were cut back, 1 base at V and 1 base at J, with 8 bases in the middle. CDR1 LGHDT and CDR2 YNNKEL come from the germline V gene (reference sequence). CDR3 sequence reads: CASSQGPNSYEQYF. Here the CDR3 DNA reads TGTGCCAGCAGCCAAGGTCCTAATTCCTACGAGCAGTACTTC.

The gene calls are TRBV5-6 and TRBJ2-2; a possible D gene is TRBD2 (6 bases). The CDR3 contains 16 residues. V was shortened by 3 bases and J by 1 base, with 13 bases between the two germline ends. Per the germline V gene, CDR1 is SGHDT and CDR2 is YYEEEE. The CDR3 region is CASSYPHSGNTGELFF. The CDR3 nucleotides read TGTGCCAGCAGCTACCCCCATAGCGGGAACACCGGGGAGCTGTTTTTT.

The chain recombines TRBV5-3 with TRBJ2-5; D gene ambiguous. TRBV5-3 counts as an open reading frame of uncertain function. V lost 1 base and J lost 5, with 15 bases in between. This CDR3 region has 15 residues. The CDR3 loop is CARSLWRKGVETQYF. Here the CDR3 DNA reads TGTGCCAGAAGCTTGTGGCGGAAAGGCGTGGAGACCCAGTACTTC.

The V and J genes are TRBV2 and TRBJ1-5, with D possibly matching TRBD1 (5 bases). Germline lookup yields CDR1 SNHLY and CDR2 FYNNEI. CDR3 length equals 15 residues. V gave up 7 bases and J gave up 1 base, with 14 bases separating them. The CDR3 sequence is CASTTWGRSNQPQHF. Here the CDR3 DNA reads TGTGCCAGCACAACATGGGGCCGAAGCAATCAGCCCCAGCATTTT.

The chain has TRBV7-2 and TRBJ1-1; possibly TRBD1 for D (5 bases). With 1 base removed from V and 4 bases from J, the gap between germline ends came to 10 bases. CDR1 SGHTA and CDR2 FQGNSA come from the germline V gene. The CDR3 length is 14 residues. The CDR3 reads CASSLEGPGTEAFF. CDR3 bases: TGTGCCAGCAGCTTAGAGGGGCCAGGCACTGAAGCTTTCTTT.

The chain has TRBV19 and TRBJ1-1, with a weak D call TRBD1 (5 bases). Trimming took off 2 bases at V and 1 base at J, with 8 bases between the two ends. There are 14 residues in the CDR3. CDR1 and CDR2 (germline): LNHDA, SQIVND (reference sequence). The CDR3 DNA is TGTGCCAGTAGTATAAGGGGAGAGAACACTGAAGCTTTCTTT. Its protein is CASSIRGENTEAFF. The variable domain in full, with the rest retrieved from reference TRBV19 and TRBJ1-1, is DGGITQSPKYLFRKEGQNVTLSCEQNLNHDAMYWYRQDPGQGLRLIYYSQIVNDFQKGDIAEGYSVSREKKESFPLTVTSAQKNPTAFYLCASSIRGENTEAFFGQGTRLTVV.

V is TRBV21-1 and J is TRBJ1-3; the table's D call, TRBD1, has no DNA check behind it. TRBV21-1 is assigned pseudogene status. There are 20 residues in the CDR3. CDR3 sequence (DNA): TGTGCCAGCAGCTTACCTCGACGGAAAGGACAGCGAGTAACTGGAAACACCATATATTTT. As protein: CASSLPRRKGQRVTGNTIYF.

The rearrangement links TRBV5-6 to TRBJ2-7; D tentatively reads TRBD1 or TRBD2 (6 bases each). The V gene's germline CDR1 is SGHDT and CDR2 YYEEEE. The CDR3 length is 14 residues. V gave up 4 bases and J gave up 5 bases, with 16 bases separating them. CDR3 coding DNA: TGTGCCAGCAGCCTGACCGGGGGCCTTAACGAGCAGTACTTC. Protein: CASSLTGGLNEQYF.